Shown below are 5 T cell receptor beta chains from a single sample sequenced in a study of cytomegalovirus exposure and HLA in healthy donors. PCR involved 60 Vbeta and 13 Jbeta primers. Clones were read by immunoSEQ multiplex PCR, and TCRdb kept only the in-frame ones, dropping some. The data contain under 250,000 clones, roughly 85% of them singletons. Source material: PBMCs. Receptors originate from a woman in her forties or fifties in good health and CMV-seronegative.

This clone has a single count. The gene calls are TRBV7-4 and TRBJ1-4; 7 bases are a match to TRBD1. Germline CDR1 SGHVT, CDR2 SQSDAQ. This CDR3 region has 15 residues. V lost 5 bases, J lost 7 bases, and 10 bases stayed unmatched. The CDR3 loop is CASSTRQGRGEKLFF. The CDR3 region has the DNA TGTGCCAGCAGCACCCGACAGGGACGGGGTGAAAAACTGTTTTTT.

V is TRBV28 and J is TRBJ1-1, with TRBD1 as a possible D gene (5 bases). The CDR3 has 14 residues. The V gene's germline CDR1 is MDHEN and CDR2 SYDVKM. The germline V and J ends were trimmed by 6 bases and 4 bases, with 15 bases remaining between them. CDR3: CASRLSGRGTEAFF. DNA of the CDR3: TGTGCCAGCAGACTAAGCGGGAGGGGCACTGAAGCTTTCTTT.

V is TRBV4-1 and J is TRBJ2-1; D remains unclear. The CDR3 totals 14 residues. Per the germline V gene, CDR1 is MGHRA and CDR2 is YSYEKL. Trimming shortened V by 7 bases and J by 5 bases, and 15 bases separated the two germline ends. The CDR3 sequence: CASKVFPYDNEQFF. CDR3 nucleotide sequence: TGCGCCAGCAAAGTGTTTCCCTACGACAATGAGCAGTTCTTC.

This clone was observed a single time. V gene TRBV5-1 combines with J gene TRBJ1-4; D is undetermined. This CDR3 has 15 amino acids. Germline-derived CDR1 and CDR2 are SGHRS and YFSETQ. Trimming removed 2 bases at V and 8 bases at J, with 16 bases between. DNA for the CDR3: TGCGCCAGCAGCTTACAAGGAGGCGTTTGGGAAAAACTGTTTTTT. It is translated as CASSLQGGVWEKLFF.

V is TRBV28 and J is TRBJ2-4, with D tentatively TRBD2 (7 bases). Germline assignment: CDR1 MDHEN and CDR2 SYDVKM. The length of the CDR3 is 16 residues. V was cut by 2 bases and J by 0 bases, with 11 bases left in between. The CDR3 sequence: CASSLGGATAKNIQYF. Written as DNA, the CDR3 is TGTGCCAGCAGTTTAGGGGGGGCTACAGCCAAAAACATTCAGTACTTC.